This TCR beta chain was recovered during a study of T cell responses to AZD1222 COVID-19 vaccine. Across the study: Pooled in the analysis were second doses at about 4 or about 12 weeks.

Overall study results and limits: None of the repertoires were sampled until the peak T cell response had passed. Spike-specific TCR depth and breadth grew after two AZD1222 doses.

TCRdb keeps only in-frame clones here, not all; method: immunoSEQ multiplex PCR. Here the sample spans around 200,000 clones, approximately 95% being singletons. The CDR3 totals 16 residues. CDR1 and CDR2 (germline): SGHRS, YFSETQ. V shed 2 bases and J shed 4 bases, with 18 bases lying between them. In the case of this clone: Its antigen is as yet unknown.

The sample in question was peripheral blood, obtained on day 0 of AZD1222 vaccination. The chain recombines TRBV5-1 with TRBJ2-5; D tentatively reads TRBD1 or TRBD2 (5 bases each). The source is an adult in good health. The CDR3 region is CASSLAGTTVGETQYF. Written as DNA, the CDR3 is TGCGCCAGCAGCTTAGCCGGGACGACCGTAGGAGAGACCCAGTACTTC.